This T cell receptor beta chain was recovered during a study of T cell responses to AZD1222 COVID-19 vaccine. CDR3 length equals 14 residues. The germline V gene has CDR1 MRHNA and CDR2 SNTAGT. V lost 8 bases and J lost 0, with 8 bases in between. Measured with immunoSEQ multiplex PCR; TCRdb has only the in-frame clones, and not every one. This sample has fewer than 90,000 clones, with around nine tenths found just once. The chain links TRBV6-4 to TRBJ2-6, with D possibly being TRBD1 or TRBD2 (5 bases each). The sequence derives from an adult in good health. The specimen was peripheral blood, collected on day 0 of AZD1222 vaccination. The CDR3 nucleotides read TGTGCCAGCGCCGGGACCTCTGGGGCCAACGTCCTGACTTTC. Protein: CASAGTSGANVLTF.